This TCR beta chain is drawn from a study of cytomegalovirus exposure and HLA in healthy donors. General study results and limits: Altogether, 150 or so TCR beta chains were recorded as cytomegalovirus-associated. HLA restriction was apparent for most CMV-associated TCR beta chains in a later analysis.

For this clone: Antigen specificity is unknown.

PCR was performed using 60 Vbeta and 13 Jbeta primers. Using immunoSEQ multiplex PCR, the repertoire was profiled, and TCRdb retains in-frame clones only, with some absent. The sample includes 95,000 to 120,000 clones, 82% of them seen just once. V shed 2 bases and J shed 8 bases, with 9 bases lying between them. Germline V CDR1 and CDR2: ENHRY, SYGVKD. The CDR3 sequence is 12 residues long. The chain is built from TRBV10-3 and TRBJ1-1, with unresolved D. The specimen sequenced was PBMCs. The clonotype comes from a woman between 18 and 29 years old in good health and CMV-seronegative. The CDR3 DNA reads as TGTGCCATCAGTGAGACACCGGGAGAAGCTTTCTTT. Protein product: CAISETPGEAFF.